Sequencing of this T cell receptor (beta chain) was carried out in a study of human T cells and chemical hapten exposure. Study summary: Small pooled library volume differences chiefly drove per-sample TCR yield variation.

This sample's time point: pre-sensitization, week 0. The treatment: therapeutic diphenylcyclopropenone sensitization with weekly scalp DPC. The CDR3 is 15 amino acids. Germline loops: CDR1 LGHDT, CDR2 YNNKEL (reference sequence). V shed 4 bases and J shed 4 bases, with 16 bases lying between them. This clonotype has more than one count but fewer than ten. The antigen is undetermined. TCRdb re-derived calls from the RACE reads in MiXCR, one entry per CDR3 protein. Among 250,000 or so distinct CDR3 sequences listed, approximately 8% were seen once. General study points: Patch test score showed a positive correlation with PT1 expanded TCR counts. Donor immune responses may differ from healthy people's, since all donors had alopecia.

This TCR was sampled from a man aged 18 to 30 with alopecia areata. Some clones in this sample may be carry-over from other donors' samples. The J gene is TRBJ1-1, the V gene TRBV3-1; the D gene is possibly TRBD1 (5 bases). Sample: whole blood, taken in connection with sensitization to the hapten diphenylcyclopropenone (DPC). Written as DNA, the CDR3 is TGTGCCAGCAGCCCCCAGGTAGGGACCGGCACTGAAGCTTTCTTT. Translated: CASSPQVGTGTEAFF.